Presented here are 21 T cell receptor beta chains from one specimen sequenced in a study of shared clonotypes between healthy human individuals. Terminally differentiated effector memory CD45RA+ cells were left out of the naive CD8 fraction, which was CD45RO-negative and positively selected for CCR7. Assay used: immunoSEQ multiplex PCR; TCRdb lists only in-frame clones, some missing. Found here are over 2 million clones, about 94% of them singletons; the top ten hold roughly 1%. Sequenced sample: naive CD8+ T cells sorted from blood. All receptors derive from a man between 18 and 29 years old in good health.

The table lists this clone with a count of one. The CDR3 sequence: CASSLEWGGARGNQPQHF. The CDR3, as DNA: TGTGCCAGCAGTTTGGAGTGGGGAGGGGCAAGGGGCAATCAGCCCCAGCATTTT. The V call is TRBV27, the J call TRBJ1-5, with D tentatively TRBD1 (5 bases). This CDR3 has 18 residues. V was shortened by 3 bases and J by 2 bases, with 20 bases between the two germline ends. The germline gives CDR1 MNHEY, CDR2 SMNVEV (reference sequence).

J is TRBJ2-7 and V is TRBV13; 7 nucleotides agree with TRBD1. V was clipped by 8 bases and J by 2 bases; unmatched bases: 6. CDR1 and CDR2 from the germline V gene are PRHDT and FYEKMQ (reference sequence). The length of the CDR3 is 13 residues. CDR3 amino acids: CASRDSRTYEQYF. CDR3 coding DNA: TGTGCCAGCCGGGACAGCAGAACCTACGAGCAGTACTTC.

The chain carries TRBV10-3 and TRBJ1-1, with TRBD1 as a possible D gene (5 bases). V gave up 6 bases and J gave up 0 bases, with 8 bases separating them. Germline CDR1 ENHRY, CDR2 SYGVKD. This CDR3 is 13 amino acids long. CDR3 sequence reads: CAISQGLNTEAFF. CDR3 DNA: TGTGCCATCAGCCAGGGTTTGAACACTGAAGCTTTCTTT.

V usage is TRBV10-2 and J usage is TRBJ2-7; D unresolved. Trimming removed 0 bases at V and 5 bases at J, with 11 bases between. The CDR3 length is 14 residues. Germline CDR1 WSHSY, CDR2 SAAADI. The CDR3 protein is CASSESTVKDEQYF. The CDR3 region has the DNA TGCGCCAGCAGTGAGTCAACGGTTAAAGACGAGCAGTACTTC.

The chain uses TRBV10-3 and TRBJ2-2, with 9 bases fitting TRBD1. The CDR3 spans 13 residues. Per germline, CDR1 ENHRY and CDR2 SYGVKD. Germline trimming cut 10 bases from V and 3 bases from J; bases unmatched to any gene: 3. The CDR3 sequence is CATGQGDTGELFF. The DNA of the CDR3 is TGTGCCACGGGACAGGGTGACACCGGGGAGCTGTTTTTT.

This chain joins TRBV7-9 and TRBJ2-2; D remains ambiguous. Germline CDR1 and CDR2: SEHNR and FQNEAQ (reference sequence). V gave up 1 base and J gave up 3 bases, with 12 bases separating them. The CDR3 loop spans 16 amino acids. CDR3 nucleotide sequence: TGTGCCAGCAGCTTAGACGCCAGAGGAGACACCGGGGAGCTGTTTTTT. This codes for CASSLDARGDTGELFF.

This clone appeared a few times. The rearrangement joins TRBV16 to TRBJ2-2; D gene unclear. This CDR3 has 13 residues. Germline V lookup: CDR1 KGHSY, CDR2 FQNENV. V lost 4 bases and J 5 bases, leaving 8 bases between the germline ends. CDR3: CASSLRWTGELFF. The CDR3 bases are TGTGCCAGCAGCCTGCGCTGGACCGGGGAGCTGTTTTTT.

This clone was found once. The rearrangement uses TRBV10-3 and TRBJ2-3; 12 bases agree with TRBD1. The CDR3 spans 16 residues. With V trimmed by 11 bases and J by 3 bases, 12 bases remained unmatched. The germline V gene has CDR1 ENHRY and CDR2 SYGVKD. The CDR3, as DNA: TGTGCCTCCTTCCCCGGGACAGGGGGCGAGACAGATACGCAGTATTTT. It codes for CASFPGTGGETDTQYF.

About this clone: A much larger clone is a single base away; this may be a read error. At the DNA level, this CDR3 is encoded by other sequences in the same sample as well. The chain links TRBV30 to TRBJ1-4; D not resolved. V gave up 0 bases and J gave up 4 bases, with 6 bases separating them. The CDR3 consists of 13 residues. From germline, CDR1 is GTSNPN and CDR2 SVGIG (reference sequence). CDR3 protein: CAWSVLINEKLFF. The DNA of the CDR3 is TGTGCCTGGAGTGTACTGATTAATGAAAAACTGTTTTTT.

This chain joins TRBV7-9 and TRBJ2-7, with 11 nucleotides matching TRBD1. Germline lookup yields CDR1 SEHNR and CDR2 FQNEAQ (reference sequence). The V gene end was trimmed by 4 bases and the J gene end by 6 bases; junction bases not matched to a gene: 5. CDR3 length: 14 amino acids. The CDR3 reads CASSSPGQGVEQYF. DNA for the CDR3: TGTGCCAGCAGCTCCCCGGGACAGGGGGTCGAGCAGTACTTC.

J is TRBJ2-7 and V is TRBV5-1; no clear D. Germline CDR1 and CDR2: SGHRS and YFSETQ. CDR3 length: 13 amino acids. The V gene lost 6 bases and the J gene lost 3 bases, with 13 bases spanning the gap. CDR3 region: CASKSSTNYEQYF. Here the CDR3 DNA reads TGCGCCAGCAAGAGTAGTACGAACTACGAGCAGTACTTC.

V and J are TRBV7-9 and TRBJ2-1, with a tentative D call TRBD1 (6 bases). Trimming removed 5 bases from V and 5 bases from J, with 10 bases in between. The germline gives CDR1 SEHNR, CDR2 FQNEAQ (reference sequence). This CDR3 contains 13 residues. CDR3 loop: CASSPTGNNEQFF. As DNA, the CDR3 is TGTGCCAGCAGCCCAACAGGGAACAATGAGCAGTTCTTC.

With regard to this clone: Other DNA sequences in the same sample also yield this CDR3. The chain carries TRBV27 and TRBJ1-2, with D possibly being TRBD1 (6 bases). The V and J ends lost 3 bases and 0 bases respectively, with 8 bases between them. This CDR3 spans 14 amino acids. CDR1 and CDR2 (germline): MNHEY, SMNVEV (reference sequence). The CDR3 sequence is CASSFRGPNYGYTF. The CDR3 DNA reads TGTGCCAGCAGTTTCAGGGGACCTAACTATGGCTACACCTTC.

CDR3 amino acids: CASTARENYEQYF. In nucleotides, the CDR3 is TGTGCCAGCACCGCCAGGGAAAACTACGAGCAGTACTTC. This chain joins TRBV5-4 and TRBJ2-7; the D gene is possibly TRBD1 (5 bases). This CDR3 contains 13 residues. Germline V gives CDR1 SGHNT, CDR2 YYREEE (reference sequence). V dropped 6 bases and J dropped 3 bases, with 13 bases sitting between them.

The V and J genes are TRBV10-3 and TRBJ2-7, with TRBD1 matching over 8 bases. This CDR3 is built from 18 residues. CDR1 is ENHRY, CDR2 SYGVKD, per germline. V lost 0 bases, J lost 2 bases, and 12 bases stayed unmatched. The CDR3 bases are TGTGCCATCAGTGAGTCGACTCTAGGACAGGGCACCCCCTACGAGCAGTACTTC. Its translation is CAISESTLGQGTPYEQYF.

The chain carries TRBV12-5 and TRBJ2-3, with 8 bases lining up with TRBD2. The CDR3 has 18 residues. Germline V gives CDR1 LGHNT, CDR2 FRNRAP. Trimming at V came to 5 bases and at J to 0 bases, leaving 13 bases not matched to a gene. CDR3 region: CASGPWVAGPMSTDTQYF. The DNA of the CDR3 is TGTGCTAGTGGTCCCTGGGTAGCGGGGCCAATGAGCACAGATACGCAGTATTTT.

The chain carries TRBV2 and TRBJ2-2; possible D gene TRBD2, 6 bases. Germline CDR1 SNHLY, CDR2 FYNNEI. With 4 bases removed from V and 6 bases from J, the gap between germline ends came to 15 bases. The CDR3 covers 15 residues. The CDR3 DNA follows: TGTGCCAGCAGTGTTTGGGAGGAGAGGGCCGGGGAGCTGTTTTTT. Its protein is CASSVWEERAGELFF.

CDR3 bases: TGTGCCAGCAGCCATCAAAACTTAGACAATGAGCAGTTCTTC. Translated: CASSHQNLDNEQFF. The rearrangement links TRBV7-9 to TRBJ2-1; D ambiguous. V lost 5 bases and J 5 bases, leaving 13 bases between the germline ends. CDR3 size: 14 residues. Germline V CDR1 and CDR2: SEHNR, FQNEAQ (reference sequence).

This chain links TRBV6-5 with TRBJ2-7; 9 bases are shared with TRBD2. The ends lost 2 bases at V and 7 bases at J; junction bases unmatched: 6. From germline, CDR1 is MNHEY and CDR2 SVGAGI. This CDR3 comprises 14 residues. CDR3: CASSYGSSGTEQYF. CDR3 bases: TGTGCCAGCAGTTACGGTTCTAGCGGGACAGAGCAGTACTTC.

Regarding this clone: At the DNA level, this CDR3 is encoded by other sequences in the same sample as well. The rearrangement joins TRBV7-9 to TRBJ2-5; D may be TRBD2 (5 bases). The V end was cut by 1 base, the J end by 5 bases, with 11 bases between. The CDR3 length is 14 residues. Looked up from germline, CDR1 is SEHNR and CDR2 is FQNEAQ (reference sequence). CDR3 in DNA: TGTGCCAGCAGCTTAGTTGGAGGCGGGGAGACCCAGTACTTC. Translated, it gives CASSLVGGGETQYF.

This chain joins TRBV10-3 and TRBJ2-2; TRBD2 matches at 8 bases. CDR1 and CDR2 from the germline V gene are ENHRY and SYGVKD. V shed 11 bases, J shed 4 bases, and the junction held 3 bases outside the gene matches. The CDR3 has 12 amino acids. The CDR3 sequence is CAFAGGTGELFF. In DNA form, the CDR3 reads TGTGCCTTCGCGGGAGGCACCGGGGAGCTGTTTTTT.